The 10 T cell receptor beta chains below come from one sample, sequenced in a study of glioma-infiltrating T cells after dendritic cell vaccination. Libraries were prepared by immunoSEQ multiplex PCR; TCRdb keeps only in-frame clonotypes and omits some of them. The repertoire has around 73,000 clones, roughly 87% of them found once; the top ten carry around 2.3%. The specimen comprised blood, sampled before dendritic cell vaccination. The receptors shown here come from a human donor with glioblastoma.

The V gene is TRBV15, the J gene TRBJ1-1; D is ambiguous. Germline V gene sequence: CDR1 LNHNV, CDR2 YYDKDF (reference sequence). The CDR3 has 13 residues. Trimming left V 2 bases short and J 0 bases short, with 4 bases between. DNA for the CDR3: TGTGCCACCAGCAGACATCTGAACACTGAAGCTTTCTTT. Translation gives CATSRHLNTEAFF. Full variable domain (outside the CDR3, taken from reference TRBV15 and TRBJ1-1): DAMVIQNPRYQVTQFGKPVTLSCSQTLNHNVMYWYQQKSSQAPKLLFHYYDKDFNNEADTPDNFQSRRPNTSFCFLDIRSPGLGDTAMYLCATSRHLNTEAFFGQGTRLTVV.

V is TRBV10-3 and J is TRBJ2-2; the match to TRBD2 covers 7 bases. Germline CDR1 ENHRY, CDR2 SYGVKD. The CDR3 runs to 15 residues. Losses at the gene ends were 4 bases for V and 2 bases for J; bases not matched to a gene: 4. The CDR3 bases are TGTGCCATCAGTGGGGGGGGAGCTAACACCGGGGAGCTGTTTTTT. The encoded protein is CAISGGGANTGELFF.

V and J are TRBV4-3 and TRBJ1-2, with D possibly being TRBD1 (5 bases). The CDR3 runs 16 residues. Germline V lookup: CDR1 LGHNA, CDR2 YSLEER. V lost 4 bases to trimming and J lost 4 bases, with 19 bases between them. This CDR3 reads CASSPTTQDHFYGYTF. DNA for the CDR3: TGCGCCAGCAGCCCGACCACACAGGACCACTTCTATGGCTACACCTTC.

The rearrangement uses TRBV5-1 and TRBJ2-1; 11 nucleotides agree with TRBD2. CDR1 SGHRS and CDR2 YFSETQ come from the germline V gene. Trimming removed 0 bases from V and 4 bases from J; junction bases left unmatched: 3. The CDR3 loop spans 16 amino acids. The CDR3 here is CASSLGTSGGYNEQFF. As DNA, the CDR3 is TGCGCCAGCAGCTTGGGTACTAGCGGGGGTTACAATGAGCAGTTCTTC.

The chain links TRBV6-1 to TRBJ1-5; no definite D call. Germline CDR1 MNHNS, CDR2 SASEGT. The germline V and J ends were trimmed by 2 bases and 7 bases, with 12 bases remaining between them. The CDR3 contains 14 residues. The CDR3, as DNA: TGTGCCAGCAGTGAATTCGGTCCTAAGCAGCCCCAGCATTTT. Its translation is CASSEFGPKQPQHF.

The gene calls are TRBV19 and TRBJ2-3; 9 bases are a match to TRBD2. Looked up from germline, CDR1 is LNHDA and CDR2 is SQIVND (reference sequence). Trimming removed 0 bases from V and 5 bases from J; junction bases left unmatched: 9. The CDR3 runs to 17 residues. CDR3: CASSIEGGGGAVDTQYF. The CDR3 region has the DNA TGTGCCAGTAGTATAGAGGGCGGCGGGGGGGCCGTAGATACGCAGTATTTT.

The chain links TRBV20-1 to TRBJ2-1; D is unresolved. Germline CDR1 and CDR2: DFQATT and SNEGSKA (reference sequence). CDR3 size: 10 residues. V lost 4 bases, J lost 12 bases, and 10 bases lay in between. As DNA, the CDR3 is TGCAGTGCTAAGAGCCTCGGGCAGTTCTTC. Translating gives CSAKSLGQFF.

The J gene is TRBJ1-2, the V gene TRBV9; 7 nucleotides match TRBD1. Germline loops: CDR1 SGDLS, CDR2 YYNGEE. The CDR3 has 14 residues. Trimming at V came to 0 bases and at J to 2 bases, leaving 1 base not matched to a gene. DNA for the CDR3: TGTGCCAGCAGCGTAGACAGGGGCAACTATGGCTACACCTTC. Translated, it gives CASSVDRGNYGYTF.

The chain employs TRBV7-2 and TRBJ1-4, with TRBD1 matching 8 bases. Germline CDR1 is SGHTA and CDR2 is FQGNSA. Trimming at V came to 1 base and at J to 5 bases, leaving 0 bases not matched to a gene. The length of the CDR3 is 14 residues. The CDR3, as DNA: TGTGCCAGCAGCTTAGACAGGGGGAATGAAAAACTGTTTTTT. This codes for CASSLDRGNEKLFF.

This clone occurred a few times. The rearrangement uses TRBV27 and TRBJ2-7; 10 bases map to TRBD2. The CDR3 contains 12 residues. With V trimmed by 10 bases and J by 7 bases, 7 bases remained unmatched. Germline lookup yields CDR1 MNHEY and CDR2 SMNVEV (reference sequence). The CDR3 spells CATKGLAEEQYF. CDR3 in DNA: TGTGCCACTAAAGGACTAGCGGAAGAGCAGTACTTC.